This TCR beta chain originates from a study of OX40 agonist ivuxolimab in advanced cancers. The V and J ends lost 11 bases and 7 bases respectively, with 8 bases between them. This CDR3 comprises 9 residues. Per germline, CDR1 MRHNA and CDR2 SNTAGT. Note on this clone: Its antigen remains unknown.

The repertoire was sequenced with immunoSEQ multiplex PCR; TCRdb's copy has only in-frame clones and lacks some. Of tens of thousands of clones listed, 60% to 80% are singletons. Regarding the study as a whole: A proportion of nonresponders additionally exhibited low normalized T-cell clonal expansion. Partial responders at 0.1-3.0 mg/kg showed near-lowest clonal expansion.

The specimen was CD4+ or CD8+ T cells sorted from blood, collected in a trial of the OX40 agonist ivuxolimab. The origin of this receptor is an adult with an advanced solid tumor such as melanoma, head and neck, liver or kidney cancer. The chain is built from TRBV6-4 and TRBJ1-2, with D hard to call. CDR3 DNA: TGTGCCGGGGATAGTGGCTACACCTTC. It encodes CAGDSGYTF.